The table lists the clone carrying this T cell receptor (beta chain) with a few counts. This sample is part of a study of T cells in localized non-small cell lung cancer. This CDR3 comprises 16 residues. The V end was cut by 1 base, the J end by 7 bases, with 17 bases between. Germline V gene data show CDR1 as SGHDN and CDR2 as FVKESK. The repertoire was sequenced with immunoSEQ multiplex PCR; TCRdb's copy has only in-frame clones and lacks some. The repertoire includes roughly 28,000 clones, 87% of them detected once, and approximately 7.5% sits in the top ten. This receptor was taken from a male donor aged 60 or over with stage I lung adenocarcinoma. The V gene is TRBV14, the J gene TRBJ2-1, with a possible D match to TRBD1 (5 bases). Material: peripheral blood, obtained before any cancer treatment. As DNA, the CDR3 is TGTGCCAGCAGCCAAGGTTGGGGCAGCTCAGGGAATGAGCAGTTCTTC. Protein sequence: CASSQGWGSSGNEQFF.